Below, 19 T cell receptor beta chains from the same sample are listed, as sequenced in a study of tumor and adjacent non-tumor tissue in lung cancer. TCRbeta libraries were built with three rounds of nested PCR, modified from ARM-PCR. TCRdb reanalysed the multiplex PCR reads using MiXCR and keeps one entry per CDR3 protein. The sample lists 94,000 or so distinct CDR3 sequences, more than 75% seen once, with 20% to 25% in the top ten. No cell sorting was done before RNA was extracted from the tissue. This non-tumor lung sample came from over 3 cm beyond the tumor edge. The sequencing input was distant non-tumor lung tissue. Source of these receptors: a woman aged 45-59 years with non-small cell lung cancer.

There are many counts of this clonotype. The chain combines TRBV7-9 with TRBJ2-5, with D possibly TRBD1 on 5 matching bases. This CDR3 comprises 13 residues. Germline lookup yields CDR1 SEHNR and CDR2 FQNEAQ (reference sequence). Deletions cut 5 bases from V and 1 base from J, with 8 bases between. CDR3 region: CASSRTSQETQYF. Written as DNA, the CDR3 is TGTGCCAGCAGCCGGACATCCCAAGAGACCCAGTACTTC. The variable domain in full, with the rest retrieved from reference TRBV7-9 and TRBJ2-5, is DTGVSQNPRHKITKRGQNVTFRCDPISEHNRLYWYRQTLGQGPEFLTYFQNEAQLEKSRLLSDRFSAERPKGSFSTLEIQRTEQGDSAMYLCASSRTSQETQYFGPGTRLLVL.

As for this clonotype: One end of the junction fails to match germline, which may point to a read error. The chain's CDR3 is CASSSGTNSYDQYF. The CDR3 DNA is TGTGCCAGCAGCTCCGGGACGAATTCCTACGATCAGTACTTC. The V and J genes are TRBV4-2 and TRBJ2-7; D possibly uses TRBD1 or TRBD2 (5 bases each). The CDR3 is made up of 14 amino acids. Germline CDR1 is LGHNA and CDR2 is YNFKEQ.

As regards this clonotype: A read error may account for a junction end that differs from germline. The rearrangement joins TRBV28 to TRBJ2-3, with 9 bases aligning to TRBD2. Germline V gene data show CDR1 as MDHEN and CDR2 as SYDVKM. The CDR3 is made up of 15 amino acids. CDR3 nucleotide sequence: TGTGCCAGCATAGCTAGCGGGGTTAGCACAGGTACGCAGTATTTT. As protein: CASIASGVSTGTQYF.

Regarding this clonotype: A much larger clone sits a single nucleotide away, making a read error possible. The rearrangement links TRBV20-1 to TRBJ1-5; no clear D gene. Trimming shortened V by 6 bases and J by 14 bases, and 17 bases separated the two germline ends. Germline CDR1 is DFQATT and CDR2 is SNEGSKA (reference sequence). The CDR3 sequence is 11 residues long. The CDR3 loop reads CSAGSRGPKHF. CDR3 in DNA: TGCAGTGCCGGGTCTCGCGGTCCCAAGCATTTT.

As for this clonotype: One end of the junction does not line up with germline, which may come from a read error. The chain couples TRBV12-3 or TRBV12-4 to TRBJ2-5; tentative D call: TRBD2 (6 bases). The CDR3 contains 13 residues. The DNA of the CDR3 is TGTACCAGCAAGATAGGAGGGAAAGAGACTCAGTACTTC. This codes for CTSKIGGKETQYF.

In regard to this clonotype: Given the absence of the conserved phenylalanine or tryptophan at the CDR3 end, a read error is likely. The CDR3 region is CASSSPAGGGVNEQFS. The CDR3, as DNA: TGTGCTAGCAGCTCCCCGGCGGGAGGGGGGGTTAATGAGCAGTTCTCC. The V gene is TRBV11-2, the J gene TRBJ2-1, with 9 bases identical to TRBD2. Germline CDR1 reads SGHAT; CDR2 reads FQNNGV. The CDR3 contains 16 residues.

The J gene is TRBJ2-7, the V gene TRBV12-5, with D perhaps assigned TRBD1 or TRBD2 (5 bases each). Germline-derived CDR1 and CDR2 are LGHNT and FRNRAP. The CDR3 spans 14 residues. Trimming left V 10 bases short and J 0 bases short, with 16 bases between. CDR3 in amino acids: CANSRGDISYEQYF. The CDR3 region has the DNA TGTGCTAACTCACGGGGCGATATCTCCTACGAGCAGTACTTC.

A note on this clonotype: One end of the junction is discordant with germline, which a read error may explain. The chain uses TRBV6-5 and TRBJ2-5, with D possibly matching TRBD1 (5 bases). The CDR3 has 14 residues. Germline CDR1 and CDR2: MNHEY and SVGAGI. Here the CDR3 DNA reads TGTGCCAGCAGTATCAAGGACATCCAAGTGACCCAGTACTTC. This gives the protein CASSIKDIQVTQYF.

The chain uses TRBV6-5 and TRBJ2-2, with D uncertain. Trimming stripped 5 bases from V and 9 bases from J, with 10 bases between. This CDR3 contains 12 residues. Germline assignment: CDR1 MNHEY and CDR2 SVGAGI. CDR3: CASSARIRELFF. CDR3 sequence (DNA): TGTGCCAGCAGTGCCCGTATCAGGGAGCTGTTTTTT.

V gene TRBV29-1 combines with J gene TRBJ2-3, with TRBD2 identical over 8 bases. Trimming cost V 4 bases and J 7 bases; bases outside gene matches: 10. Per the germline V gene, CDR1 is SQVTM and CDR2 is ANQGSEA. The CDR3 runs to 14 residues. The CDR3 spells CSVGPPGGANTQYF. DNA of the CDR3: TGCAGCGTTGGTCCACCCGGGGGGGCTAATACGCAGTATTTT.

Comments on this clonotype: One junction end disagrees with the germline gene, perhaps due to a read error. The chain combines TRBV6-5 with TRBJ2-1; D is undetermined. The CDR3 is 17 residues long. Germline lookup yields CDR1 MNHEY and CDR2 SVGAGI. The DNA for the CDR3 is TGTGCCAGCAGTTTCTCCTTTGCCCCCAACTCCCACAATGAGCAGTTCTTC. Residues: CASSFSFAPNSHNEQFF.

For this clonotype: A much larger clone sits a single nucleotide away, making a read error possible. This chain joins TRBV5-1 and TRBJ2-3, with D perhaps matching TRBD2 (6 bases). CDR3 length: 13 residues. CDR1 and CDR2 from the germline V gene are SGHRS and YFSETQ. CDR3 region: CASSLGSRDTHYF. In DNA form, the CDR3 reads TGCGCCAGCAGCCTCGGGAGTCGAGATACGCATTATTTT.

The J gene is TRBJ2-1, the V gene TRBV6-6; D call uncertain. Trimming removed 7 bases from V and 7 bases from J, with 20 bases in between. From germline, CDR1 is MNHNY and CDR2 SVGAGI (reference sequence). This CDR3 is 15 amino acids long. CDR3 nucleotides: TGTGCCAGCAACTCCAGGATACCCCTCGGTAATGAGCAGTTCTTC. Translation gives CASNSRIPLGNEQFF.

V usage is TRBV7-9 and J usage is TRBJ2-2, with D possibly TRBD1 on 6 matching bases. Germline CDR1 and CDR2: SEHNR and FQNEAQ (reference sequence). This CDR3 region has 17 residues. The V end lost 10 bases, the J end lost 4 bases, and 25 bases lay between the germline ends. CDR3 residues: CANRDLYRAPATGELFF. Here the CDR3 DNA reads TGTGCCAACCGCGACCTATACAGGGCGCCTGCCACCGGGGAGCTGTTTTTT.

Worth noting for this clonotype: Since the CDR3 does not end with the conserved phenylalanine or tryptophan, this likely comes from a read error. The V and J genes are TRBV12-3 or TRBV12-4 and TRBJ2-5; TRBD2 matches at 7 bases. The CDR3 contains 14 residues. After removal of 7 bases from V and 7 bases from J, the junction contained 12 bases not matched to a gene. The CDR3 spells CASNLGLRGATQYL. The CDR3 DNA reads as TGTGCCAGCAACCTGGGACTACGGGGCGCGACCCAGTACTTA.

Of note for this clonotype: Its ends do not fully match the called genes, so a read error is possible. This chain links TRBV4-1 with TRBJ2-2; the D gene could be TRBD1 or TRBD2 (5 bases each). The CDR3 totals 14 residues. Germline values: CDR1 MGHRA, CDR2 YSYEKL. CDR3 DNA: TGCGTCAGCAGCCAGGAGAGGGGTCACGGGGAGCTGTTTTTT. The encoded protein is CVSSQERGHGELFF.

This clonotype was counted only a few times. V is TRBV11-1 and J is TRBJ1-2; 9 bases agree with TRBD1. Germline V gene lookup returns CDR1 SGHAT and CDR2 FQDESV (reference sequence). J lost 3 bases, V lost 5 bases, and 7 bases had no gene match. The CDR3 has 15 residues. Written as DNA, the CDR3 is TGTGCCAGCAGCATTTATACAGGGGGCGACTATGGCTACACCTTC. Translated, it gives CASSIYTGGDYGYTF.

Worth noting for this clonotype: The conserved final phenylalanine or tryptophan is absent from the CDR3, which likely points to a read error. The rearrangement joins TRBV29-1 to TRBJ2-1; 8 positions match TRBD1. CDR3 size: 13 residues. Unmatched junction bases numbered 6, after V lost 4 bases and J lost 7 bases. Germline V gene data show CDR1 as SQVTM and CDR2 as ANQGSEA. The CDR3 protein is CSVAQGADNEQFL. DNA for the CDR3: TGCAGCGTTGCCCAGGGGGCGGATAATGAGCAGTTCTTA.

This clonotype was counted at least ten times. The genes are TRBV4-2 and TRBJ2-2; 8 nucleotides align to TRBD2. CDR1 LGHNA and CDR2 YNFKEQ come from the germline V gene. Trimming removed 0 bases from V and 5 bases from J; junction bases left unmatched: 8. The length of the CDR3 is 17 residues. CDR3 coding DNA: TGTGCCAGCAGCCAAGAAGTTGTCGGCGGGAGGACCGGGGAGCTGTTTTTT. Its translation is CASSQEVVGGRTGELFF.